One sample yielded the 31 T cell receptor beta chains listed below, sequenced in a study of blood T cell repertoires in COVID-19. Some clones are missing from TCRdb's copy, which holds only in-frame ones; the method was immunoSEQ multiplex PCR. This sample has 60,000 to 80,000 clones; more than 75% occur once, and the top ten carry roughly 4%. The sample consisted of peripheral blood. Source of these receptors: a human donor in a cohort sampled during active COVID-19.

The CDR3 region is CASSVVTAAGTEAFF. The CDR3, as DNA: TGTGCCAGCAGCGTAGTTACGGCGGCCGGGACTGAAGCTTTCTTT. The chain carries TRBV9 and TRBJ1-1, with unresolved D. CDR1 and CDR2 from the germline V gene are SGDLS and YYNGEE. The V and J ends lost 0 bases and 5 bases respectively, with 14 bases between them. This CDR3 is 15 amino acids long.

This sequence joins TRBV7-9 and TRBJ2-1; 13 bases are a match to TRBD2. V was clipped by 5 bases and J by 7 bases; unmatched bases: 8. The CDR3 consists of 16 residues. From germline, CDR1 is SEHNR and CDR2 FQNEAQ (reference sequence). The CDR3 protein is CASSEGLAGVVNEQFF. The CDR3 region has the DNA TGTGCCAGCAGCGAAGGACTAGCGGGAGTGGTAAATGAGCAGTTCTTC.

V usage is TRBV10-2 and J usage is TRBJ2-1, with a possible D match to TRBD1 (5 bases). In germline, CDR1 is WSHSY, CDR2 SAAADI. The CDR3 loop spans 12 amino acids. V dropped 6 bases and J dropped 8 bases, with 11 bases sitting between them. The CDR3 region is CASSSGWDEQFF. The CDR3 DNA reads TGCGCCAGCAGCTCAGGGTGGGATGAGCAGTTCTTC.

This chain links TRBV13 with TRBJ2-7, with a tentative D call TRBD1 (5 bases). The CDR3 is 17 amino acids. Trimming cost V 5 bases and J 2 bases, with 22 bases left between them. Per germline, CDR1 PRHDT and CDR2 FYEKMQ (reference sequence). CDR3 in amino acids: CASSPLQTGDLTYEQYF. CDR3 DNA sequence: TGTGCCAGCAGCCCTCTTCAAACAGGTGACTTAACCTACGAGCAGTACTTC.

The rearrangement uses TRBV18 and TRBJ1-5; 9 bases are shared with TRBD1. The V gene's germline CDR1 is KGHSH and CDR2 LQKENI. Trimming took 6 bases from V and 5 from J; bases not matched to a gene: 11. This CDR3 region has 16 residues. The CDR3 DNA sequence: TGTGCCAGCTCCTACCGGGACAGGGAAATGTATCAGCCCCAGCATTTT. It codes for CASSYRDREMYQPQHF.

This chain connects TRBV24-1 to TRBJ2-1; weak D call: TRBD1 (5 bases). CDR1 is KGHDR, CDR2 SFDVKD, per germline. The CDR3 consists of 13 residues. Trimming stripped 10 bases from V and 5 bases from J, with 14 bases between. The CDR3 sequence is CATQGAGDNEQFF. The CDR3 DNA is TGTGCCACTCAGGGTGCTGGGGACAATGAGCAGTTCTTC.

This chain joins TRBV9 and TRBJ1-2; D not resolved. This CDR3 is built from 10 residues. Trimming took off 3 bases at V and 7 bases at J, with 4 bases between the two ends. From germline, CDR1 is SGDLS and CDR2 YYNGEE. CDR3 amino acids: CASSGRGYTF. DNA of the CDR3: TGTGCCAGCAGCGGTCGTGGCTACACCTTC. Looking up the rest from reference TRBV9 and TRBJ1-2 gives the full variable domain: DSGVTQTPKHLITATGQRVTLRCSPRSGDLSVYWYQQSLDQGLQFLIQYYNGEERAKGNILERFSAQQFPDLHSELNLSSLELGDSALYFCASSGRGYTFGSGTRLTVV.

The V and J genes are TRBV24-1 and TRBJ2-6; possibly TRBD1 for D (6 bases). This CDR3 is 17 amino acids long. Germline values: CDR1 KGHDR, CDR2 SFDVKD. The germline V and J ends were trimmed by 4 bases and 2 bases, with 14 bases remaining between them. CDR3 loop: CATSDHTGTPGANVLTF. The DNA for the CDR3 is TGTGCCACCAGTGACCATACAGGGACCCCTGGGGCCAACGTCCTGACTTTC.

Only one count was recorded for this clone. The rearrangement links TRBV4-3 to TRBJ2-2, with 13 positions matching TRBD2. Trimming at V came to 2 bases and at J to 6 bases, leaving 3 bases not matched to a gene. Germline CDR1 is LGHNA and CDR2 is YSLEER. The CDR3 spans 16 residues. This CDR3 is CASSQRTSGSAGELFF. In DNA form, the CDR3 reads TGCGCCAGCAGCCAACGGACTAGCGGGAGCGCCGGGGAGCTGTTTTTT.

The rearrangement links TRBV19 to TRBJ1-1; a possible D gene is TRBD1 (6 bases). Germline CDR1 reads LNHDA; CDR2 reads SQIVND (reference sequence). This CDR3 comprises 17 residues. V was trimmed by 6 bases and J by 0 bases, leaving 20 bases between them. In DNA form, the CDR3 reads TGTGCCAGTAGGTTAGTTCATCAGGGGACGATGAACACTGAAGCTTTCTTT. It translates to CASRLVHQGTMNTEAFF.

The V gene is TRBV5-4, the J gene TRBJ2-3; a possible D gene is TRBD2 (5 bases). The V end was cut by 1 base, the J end by 2 bases, with 8 bases between. CDR3 length equals 14 residues. In germline, CDR1 is SGHNT, CDR2 YYREEE (reference sequence). This CDR3 is CASSLRLNTDTQYF. CDR3 nucleotides: TGTGCCAGCAGCTTGAGACTAAACACAGATACGCAGTATTTT.

V is TRBV5-4 and J is TRBJ1-3; TRBD1 agrees at 9 bases. V lost 0 bases and J lost 2; bases outside the gene matches: 3. Germline loops: CDR1 SGHNT, CDR2 YYREEE (reference sequence). The CDR3 loop spans 16 amino acids. The CDR3 coding sequence is TGTGCCAGCAGCTTGGGGACAGGGGAGGCTGGAAACACCATATATTTT. Protein: CASSLGTGEAGNTIYF.

This clone came up a few times. This chain links TRBV6-2 or TRBV6-3 with TRBJ2-7, with 8 bases aligning to TRBD2. The V segment lost 6 bases and the J segment 3 bases; nucleotides outside the gene matches: 4. CDR1 MNHEY and CDR2 SVGEGT come from the germline V gene. This CDR3 is 13 amino acids long. Here the CDR3 reads CASSWGLVYEQYF. CDR3 nucleotide sequence: TGTGCCAGCAGCTGGGGACTAGTCTACGAGCAGTACTTC.

V gene TRBV11-2 combines with J gene TRBJ2-7, with a tentative D call TRBD1 (7 bases). Per the germline V gene, CDR1 is SGHAT and CDR2 is FQNNGV. This CDR3 is 14 amino acids long. Trimming stripped 5 bases from V and 5 bases from J, with 16 bases between. In DNA, the CDR3 is TGTGCCAGCAGCCCCCGGGGGACAGCGAACGAGCAGTACTTC. Translating gives CASSPRGTANEQYF. The full variable domain, in which reference TRBV11-2 and TRBJ2-7 provide the parts outside the CDR3, is EAGVAQSPRYKIIEKRQSVAFWCNPISGHATLYWYQQILGQGPKLLIQFQNNGVVDDSQLPKDRFSAERLKGVDSTLKIQPAKLEDSAVYLCASSPRGTANEQYFGPGTRLTVT.

This chain links TRBV30 with TRBJ2-5; 14 positions agree with TRBD2. CDR1 and CDR2 from the germline V gene are GTSNPN and SVGIG (reference sequence). The CDR3 is 15 residues long. With 1 base clipped from V and 6 bases from J, the junction kept 4 bases outside the gene matches. CDR3 protein: CAWSETSGGAKTQYF. Written as DNA, the CDR3 is TGTGCCTGGAGTGAGACTAGCGGGGGGGCTAAGACCCAGTACTTC. The whole variable domain, remainder taken from reference TRBV30 and TRBJ2-5, is SQTIHQWPATLVQPVGSPLSLECTVEGTSNPNLYWYRQAAGRGLQLLFYSVGIGQISSEVPQNLSASRPQDRQFILSSKKLLLSDSGFYLCAWSETSGGAKTQYFGPGTRLLVL.

This chain connects TRBV19 to TRBJ2-7, with D possibly matching TRBD1 (5 bases). Germline V lookup: CDR1 LNHDA, CDR2 SQIVND (reference sequence). The CDR3 extends over 14 amino acids. V gave up 7 bases and J gave up 5 bases, with 18 bases separating them. DNA of the CDR3: TGTGCCAGTACAACTACTCCCACAGGTGACGAGCAGTACTTC. Amino acid sequence: CASTTTPTGDEQYF.

The rearrangement uses TRBV6-4 and TRBJ2-1; 12 nucleotides match TRBD2. Trimming at V came to 2 bases and at J to 7 bases, leaving 3 bases not matched to a gene. CDR1 is MRHNA and CDR2 is SNTAGT in the germline V gene. The CDR3 length is 15 residues. The DNA for the CDR3 is TGTGCCAGCAGTGACGCTAGCGGGGGGGCGAATGAGCAGTTCTTC. This translates into CASSDASGGANEQFF.

The chain employs TRBV28 and TRBJ1-6, with a weak D call TRBD1 (5 bases). The germline V and J ends were trimmed by 8 bases and 9 bases, with 14 bases remaining between them. This CDR3 is 13 amino acids long. Germline CDR1 MDHEN, CDR2 SYDVKM. The CDR3 is CASRQSLGSPLHF. Written as DNA, the CDR3 is TGTGCCAGCCGACAGAGTTTAGGTTCACCCCTCCACTTT.

This clone was seen a single time. This sequence joins TRBV4-2 and TRBJ1-2, with 9 bases aligning to TRBD1. The germline gives CDR1 LGHNA, CDR2 YNFKEQ. The trim removed 0 bases at V and 2 bases at J, leaving 4 bases unmatched. CDR3 size: 16 residues. For the CDR3, the DNA is TGTGCCAGCAGCCAAGATTTGGGACAGGGAAACTATGGCTACACCTTC. The encoded protein is CASSQDLGQGNYGYTF.

The chain combines TRBV5-4 with TRBJ1-2, with 7 nucleotides matching TRBD1. The length of the CDR3 is 14 residues. The V and J ends lost 4 bases and 5 bases, in that order; junction bases with no gene match: 8. CDR1 SGHNT and CDR2 YYREEE come from the germline V gene (reference sequence). The CDR3 DNA follows: TGTGCCAGCAGCCAGACAGGGATCAATTATGGCTACACCTTC. This gives the protein CASSQTGINYGYTF.

V usage is TRBV12-5 and J usage is TRBJ2-3, with 7 bases aligning to TRBD2. The CDR3 extends over 16 amino acids. Germline loops: CDR1 LGHNT, CDR2 FRNRAP. V lost 5 bases to trimming and J lost 5 bases; unmatched junction nucleotides: 13. The DNA of the CDR3 is TGTGCTAGTGGTATACCCGTTGCAGCGGGGAGAGATACGCAGTATTTT. It codes for CASGIPVAAGRDTQYF.

The V gene is TRBV6-5, the J gene TRBJ2-7; no firm D call. V shed 4 bases and J shed 2 bases, with 12 bases lying between them. Per the germline V gene, CDR1 is MNHEY and CDR2 is SVGAGI. The length of the CDR3 is 14 residues. The CDR3: CASSSPTGTYEQYF. CDR3 nucleotide sequence: TGTGCCAGCAGTTCCCCGACTGGCACCTACGAGCAGTACTTC.

This clone was recorded a few times. The chain carries TRBV4-2 and TRBJ1-2, with TRBD1 matching 7 bases. The V segment lost 3 bases and the J segment 2 bases; nucleotides outside the gene matches: 3. CDR1 and CDR2 (germline): LGHNA, YNFKEQ. This CDR3 has 14 residues. CDR3 bases: TGTGCCAGCAGCCACATGGACAGGAACTATGGCTACACCTTC. Translation: CASSHMDRNYGYTF.

The chain employs TRBV6-2 or TRBV6-3 and TRBJ2-7, with 7 bases fitting TRBD1. The CDR3 consists of 14 residues. Looked up from germline, CDR1 is MNHEY and CDR2 is SVGEGT. With V trimmed by 6 bases and J by 6 bases, 11 bases remained unmatched. CDR3 amino acids: CASSFLETGTEQYF. The CDR3 DNA reads as TGTGCCAGCAGCTTCCTCGAGACAGGGACCGAGCAGTACTTC.

The V call is TRBV4-3, the J call TRBJ2-1; 8 positions agree with TRBD2. Germline CDR1 LGHNA, CDR2 YSLEER. This CDR3 is 13 amino acids long. V dropped 3 bases and J dropped 10; count of bases not matched to a gene: 5. In nucleotides, the CDR3 is TGCGCCAGCAGCCAGGGGGAGCGGGGGGAGCAGTTCTTC. It codes for CASSQGERGEQFF.

The chain couples TRBV7-2 to TRBJ2-1; 12 bases fit TRBD2. Germline V gene sequence: CDR1 SGHTA, CDR2 FQGNSA. The CDR3 loop spans 17 amino acids. The J segment lost 1 base and the V segment lost 0 bases, leaving 1 base of the junction unmatched. The chain's CDR3 is CASSLATSGGSYNEQFF. DNA of the CDR3: TGTGCCAGCAGCTTAGCGACTAGCGGGGGTTCCTACAATGAGCAGTTCTTC.

This clone was seen a handful of times. J is TRBJ1-1 and V is TRBV3-1 (or the pseudogene TRBV3-2); D unresolved. CDR1 is LGHDT and CDR2 is YNNKEL in the germline V gene (reference sequence). The ends were cut back, 4 bases at V and 6 bases at J, with 12 bases in the middle. This CDR3 contains 13 residues. The CDR3 here is CASSPMYQAEAFF. The CDR3 DNA follows: TGTGCCAGCAGCCCCATGTACCAGGCTGAAGCTTTCTTT.

This sequence joins TRBV28 and TRBJ2-1; 8 nucleotides match TRBD2. The J segment lost 4 bases and the V segment lost 3 bases, leaving 5 bases of the junction unmatched. Germline CDR1 reads MDHEN; CDR2 reads SYDVKM. CDR3 length: 15 amino acids. This CDR3 reads CASSFWREEYNEQFF. CDR3 DNA sequence: TGTGCCAGCAGTTTCTGGCGGGAGGAGTACAATGAGCAGTTCTTC.

The chain couples TRBV10-1 to TRBJ2-7, with D perhaps matching TRBD2 (6 bases). CDR1 and CDR2 from the germline V gene are WNHNN and SYGVQD (reference sequence). V was pared by 4 bases and J by 3 bases, with 16 bases between. The CDR3 extends over 15 amino acids. CDR3 region: CASSARLGDGYEQYF. The CDR3 nucleotides read TGCGCCAGCAGTGCAAGACTAGGGGATGGCTACGAGCAGTACTTC.

This clone is a singleton in its sample. The genes are TRBV9 and TRBJ2-1, with D perhaps matching TRBD2 (7 bases). Germline loops: CDR1 SGDLS, CDR2 YYNGEE. The CDR3 contains 15 residues. Trimming took off 0 bases at V and 5 bases at J, with 12 bases between the two ends. CDR3 region: CASSVGGGGHNEQFF. CDR3 bases: TGTGCCAGCAGCGTAGGTGGCGGGGGCCACAATGAGCAGTTCTTC.

The rearrangement joins TRBV19 to TRBJ2-3, with 10 bases aligning to TRBD2. V was pared by 7 bases and J by 3 bases, with 7 bases of the junction left unmatched. The germline gives CDR1 LNHDA, CDR2 SQIVND (reference sequence). CDR3 length: 15 residues. The CDR3 nucleotides are TGTGCCAGTACCGATAGCGGGAGGTCGACAGATACGCAGTATTTT. It specifies CASTDSGRSTDTQYF. Using reference TRBV19 and TRBJ2-3 for the parts outside the CDR3, the full variable domain is DGGITQSPKYLFRKEGQNVTLSCEQNLNHDAMYWYRQDPGQGLRLIYYSQIVNDFQKGDIAEGYSVSREKKESFPLTVTSAQKNPTAFYLCASTDSGRSTDTQYFGPGTRLTVL.